This is a list of T cell receptor beta chains from one sample in a study of blood T cell repertoires in COVID-19. The method was immunoSEQ multiplex PCR; TCRdb's version includes in-frame clones alone and lacks a portion of them. The data contain some 30,000 clones, over 75% of them seen just once; the ten biggest clones take up 25% to 30%. The sample comprised peripheral blood. These receptor sequences come from a woman older than 75 with COVID-19, enrolled during active disease. Each CDR3 is given with its conserved first and last residue.

CDR3 length: 17; V gene: TRBV3-1/TRBV3-2; J gene: TRBJ1-5; CDR3 protein: CASSQEPLMTGNQPQHF
CDR3 length: 16; V gene: TRBV30; J gene: TRBJ1-6; CDR3 protein: CAWRLQGARANSPLHF
CDR3 length: 15; V gene: TRBV6-5; J gene: TRBJ2-1; CDR3 protein: CASMRGRGSYNEQFF
CDR3 length: 16; V gene: TRBV5-1; J gene: TRBJ1-6; CDR3 protein: CASSLGRGYNNSPLHF
CDR3 length: 15; V gene: TRBV19; J gene: TRBJ2-5; CDR3 protein: CASSTPTGARETQYF
CDR3 length: 12; V gene: TRBV6-1; J gene: TRBJ1-2; CDR3 protein: CASSESGVGFTF
CDR3 length: 17; V gene: TRBV12-5; J gene: TRBJ1-1; CDR3 protein: CASGLVGTSQGGTEAFF
CDR3 length: 14; V gene: TRBV5-4; J gene: TRBJ1-1; CDR3 protein: CASSLGHRNTEAFF
CDR3 length: 14; V gene: TRBV6-1; J gene: TRBJ1-2; CDR3 protein: CASSESRTGDGYTF
CDR3 length: 16; V gene: TRBV7-7; J gene: TRBJ2-5; CDR3 protein: CASSSFSGGRQETQYF
CDR3 length: 12; V gene: TRBV2; J gene: TRBJ1-6; CDR3 protein: CASGTGDSPLHF
CDR3 length: 11; V gene: TRBV15; J gene: TRBJ1-3; CDR3 protein: CATSGGSTIYF
CDR3 length: 13; V gene: TRBV6-1; J gene: TRBJ1-2; CDR3 protein: CASSEGEVDGYTF
CDR3 length: 17; V gene: TRBV10-2; J gene: TRBJ2-2; CDR3 protein: CASMERRGKKNTGELFF
CDR3 length: 12; V gene: TRBV12-3/TRBV12-4; J gene: TRBJ1-2; CDR3 protein: CASSFDRGGYTF
CDR3 length: 14; V gene: TRBV19; J gene: TRBJ1-3; CDR3 protein: CASSQGVSGNTIYF
CDR3 length: 17; V gene: TRBV7-9; J gene: TRBJ2-1; CDR3 protein: CASSLGEGVPKYNEQFF
CDR3 length: 14; V gene: TRBV6-1; J gene: TRBJ1-1; CDR3 protein: CASSEVLGVSEAFF
CDR3 length: 18; V gene: TRBV15; J gene: TRBJ1-4; CDR3 protein: CATSRDRNLGTANEKLFF
CDR3 length: 13; V gene: TRBV18; J gene: TRBJ1-2; CDR3 protein: CASSSNSGYGYTF
CDR3 length: 16; V gene: TRBV7-8; J gene: TRBJ2-1; CDR3 protein: CASSPPGTGGWNEQFF
CDR3 length: 14; V gene: TRBV11-3; J gene: TRBJ2-1; CDR3 protein: CASSVGGSYNEQFF
CDR3 length: 13; V gene: TRBV29-1; J gene: TRBJ2-5; CDR3 protein: CSTGAGARETQYF
CDR3 length: 14; V gene: TRBV11-2; J gene: TRBJ2-7; CDR3 protein: CASSPGTGPYEQYF
CDR3 length: 12; V gene: TRBV11-3; J gene: TRBJ2-5; CDR3 protein: CASRASWETQYF
CDR3 length: 14; V gene: TRBV4-1; J gene: TRBJ2-2; CDR3 protein: CASSHQGNTGELFF
CDR3 length: 11; V gene: TRBV13; J gene: TRBJ2-7; CDR3 protein: CASSFRYEQYF
CDR3 length: 13; V gene: TRBV4-2; J gene: TRBJ2-7; CDR3 protein: CASSQGGRYEQYF
CDR3 length: 14; V gene: TRBV10-2; J gene: TRBJ2-2; CDR3 protein: CASRAKSGTGELFF
CDR3 length: 16; V gene: TRBV27; J gene: TRBJ2-7; CDR3 protein: CASSLKGAGGPYEQYF
CDR3 length: 13; V gene: TRBV6-4; J gene: TRBJ1-1; CDR3 protein: CASSAGDNTEAFF
CDR3 length: 15; V gene: TRBV3-1/TRBV3-2; J gene: TRBJ2-2; CDR3 protein: CASSQGPPNTGELFF
CDR3 length: 17; V gene: TRBV5-5; J gene: TRBJ2-1; CDR3 protein: CASSLARGHNYYNEQFF
CDR3 length: 14; V gene: TRBV5-4; J gene: TRBJ1-1; CDR3 protein: CASSLAGTGGGAFF
CDR3 length: 12; V gene: TRBV11-3; J gene: TRBJ1-1; CDR3 protein: CASSFGNTEAFF
CDR3 length: 12; V gene: TRBV4-1; J gene: TRBJ2-1; CDR3 protein: CASSSQVQAKFF
CDR3 length: 15; V gene: TRBV18; J gene: TRBJ2-5; CDR3 protein: CASSRDKSSRETQYF
CDR3 length: 14; V gene: TRBV18; J gene: TRBJ1-1; CDR3 protein: CASSPTQGSTEAFF
CDR3 length: 13; V gene: TRBV3-1/TRBV3-2; J gene: TRBJ2-7; CDR3 protein: CASSQTGGWEQYF
CDR3 length: 13; V gene: TRBV15; J gene: TRBJ1-2; CDR3 protein: CATSRPDRYGYTF
CDR3 length: 14; V gene: TRBV11-1; J gene: TRBJ1-1; CDR3 protein: CASSLVVGGTEAFF
CDR3 length: 19; V gene: TRBV7-8; J gene: TRBJ2-1; CDR3 protein: CASSLVRDRDSSSYNEQFF
CDR3 length: 13; V gene: TRBV5-1; J gene: TRBJ2-2; CDR3 protein: CASRQGDTGELFF
CDR3 length: 16; V gene: TRBV14; J gene: TRBJ2-2; CDR3 protein: CASSPVGTGFAGELFF
CDR3 length: 13; V gene: TRBV25-1; J gene: TRBJ1-1; CDR3 protein: CASRSTGGTEAFF
CDR3 length: 15; V gene: TRBV18; J gene: TRBJ1-1; CDR3 protein: CASSTGQSVNTEAFF
CDR3 length: 14; V gene: TRBV2; J gene: TRBJ2-7; CDR3 protein: CASSILAGSAEQYF